These 17 T cell receptor beta chains originate from one sample sequenced in a study of blood T cell repertoires in COVID-19. Here immunoSEQ multiplex PCR was the method, and the copy in TCRdb shows in-frame clones only, minus some. The table has hundreds of thousands of clones, 70% to 90% seen once. The sequencing sample was made of PBMCs or T cells enriched from blood (not recorded which). These receptors originate from a man aged 45-65 years who had been exposed to COVID-19.

The V and J genes are TRBV7-6 and TRBJ2-2; 10 bases map to TRBD1. The CDR3 spans 15 residues. Germline loops: CDR1 SGHVS, CDR2 FNYEAQ. Trimming removed 6 bases from V and 4 bases from J; junction bases left unmatched: 5. DNA for the CDR3: TGTGCCAGCAGGCCCGGGACAGGGGCCACCGGGGAGCTGTTTTTT. It encodes CASRPGTGATGELFF.

The gene calls are TRBV5-6 and TRBJ1-5, with TRBD1 identical over 10 bases. The ends lost 4 bases at V and 6 bases at J; junction bases unmatched: 4. Germline V gene lookup returns CDR1 SGHDT and CDR2 YYEEEE. The CDR3 sequence is 14 residues long. CDR3 region: CASSLDRGIQPQHF. In nucleotides, the CDR3 is TGTGCCAGCAGCCTGGACAGGGGGATTCAGCCCCAGCATTTT.

The chain joins TRBV30 to TRBJ1-2, with D unclear. Germline V lookup: CDR1 GTSNPN, CDR2 SVGIG (reference sequence). There are 14 residues in the CDR3. V dropped 3 bases and J dropped 2 bases, with 13 bases sitting between them. As DNA, the CDR3 is TGTGCCTGGAGCGGGAGGGTCTCCAACTATGGCTACACCTTC. It translates to CAWSGRVSNYGYTF.

This chain uses TRBV6-5 with TRBJ1-4; no firm D call. The length of the CDR3 is 12 residues. CDR1 is MNHEY, CDR2 SVGAGI, per germline. Trimming shortened V by 8 bases and J by 4 bases, and 8 bases separated the two germline ends. This CDR3 is CASGDFNEKLFF. For the CDR3, the DNA is TGTGCCAGCGGAGATTTTAATGAAAAACTGTTTTTT.

The rearrangement links TRBV28 to TRBJ1-3, with D hard to call. Trimming took 1 base from V and 0 from J, leaving 13 bases between them. Germline-derived CDR1 and CDR2 are MDHEN and SYDVKM. The CDR3 extends over 17 amino acids. CDR3 coding DNA: TGTGCCAGCAGTTTATTTGGAGGGCCCCTCTCTGGAAACACCATATATTTT. It yields the protein CASSLFGGPLSGNTIYF.

This chain uses TRBV11-2 with TRBJ1-4, with D perhaps matching TRBD1 (5 bases). The CDR3 sequence is 14 residues long. V dropped 2 bases and J dropped 13 bases, with 17 bases sitting between them. Germline lookup yields CDR1 SGHAT and CDR2 FQNNGV. The CDR3 protein is CASSLSGLNELLFF. The DNA of the CDR3 is TGTGCCAGCAGCTTATCAGGGCTAAATGAATTACTGTTTTTT.

The chain links TRBV13 to TRBJ2-3, with 8 bases matching TRBD2. Losses at the gene ends were 5 bases for V and 0 bases for J; bases not matched to a gene: 7. CDR1 is PRHDT and CDR2 is FYEKMQ in the germline V gene (reference sequence). The CDR3 is made up of 16 amino acids. The CDR3: CASSPRLAWSTDTQYF. CDR3 bases: TGTGCCAGCAGCCCCCGACTAGCGTGGAGCACAGATACGCAGTATTTT.

The chain joins TRBV10-3 to TRBJ1-1, with D unresolved. CDR1 is ENHRY and CDR2 is SYGVKD in the germline V gene. The V gene lost 2 bases and the J gene lost 1 base, with 11 bases spanning the gap. This CDR3 contains 15 residues. The CDR3 sequence is CAISEGHSKNTEAFF. Written as DNA, the CDR3 is TGTGCCATCAGTGAGGGCCACAGTAAGAACACTGAAGCTTTCTTT.

The chain carries TRBV21-1 and TRBJ2-3; TRBD1, the D gene given by the table, was not confirmed from the DNA. TRBV21-1 is assigned pseudogene status. This CDR3 region has 17 residues. The CDR3 DNA reads as TGTGCCAGCAGGGATACCGGGACAGGGTCGGGCACAGATACGCAGTATTTT. This gives the protein CASRDTGTGSGTDTQYF.

The chain links TRBV6-2 or TRBV6-3 to TRBJ2-3; 9 positions agree with TRBD2. Germline V gene data show CDR1 as MNHEY and CDR2 as SVGEGT. Trimming removed 6 bases from V and 4 bases from J; junction bases left unmatched: 14. The CDR3 consists of 17 residues. The CDR3 is CASSQGGVAGDADTQYF. The CDR3 DNA reads as TGTGCCAGCAGCCAAGGGGGGGTAGCGGGAGACGCAGATACGCAGTATTTT.

This rearrangement joins TRBV28 to TRBJ2-7, with TRBD1 matching over 8 bases. The CDR3 contains 16 residues. V lost 2 bases to trimming and J lost 2 bases; unmatched junction nucleotides: 8. Germline CDR1 MDHEN, CDR2 SYDVKM. The CDR3 loop reads CASSLRGQVTPYEQYV. CDR3 DNA: TGTGCCAGCAGTTTAAGGGGACAGGTCACCCCCTACGAGCAGTACGTC.

The rearrangement joins TRBV2 to TRBJ1-1; 7 bases align to TRBD1. Germline CDR1 is SNHLY and CDR2 is FYNNEI. J was trimmed by 0 bases and V by 6 bases; bases with no gene match: 10. This CDR3 has 16 residues. The CDR3 DNA follows: TGTGCCAGCAGGCAAGGGGGCCTGATCTTGAACACTGAAGCTTTCTTT. Translating gives CASRQGGLILNTEAFF.

This clone came up once. The chain joins TRBV15 to TRBJ2-3, with D unresolved. The CDR3 is 12 amino acids. The V end was cut by 6 bases, the J end by 4 bases, with 8 bases between. Germline assignment: CDR1 LNHNV and CDR2 YYDKDF (reference sequence). CDR3: CATSLTADTQYF. CDR3 DNA sequence: TGTGCCACCAGTTTGACTGCAGATACGCAGTATTTT.

The chain has TRBV11-2 and TRBJ1-1, with D uncertain. In germline, CDR1 is SGHAT, CDR2 FQNNGV. The CDR3 runs 14 residues. V shed 5 bases and J shed 3 bases, with 13 bases lying between them. CDR3 loop: CASSTAPGYTEAFF. CDR3 sequence (DNA): TGTGCCAGCAGCACAGCCCCGGGGTACACTGAAGCTTTCTTT.

The chain recombines TRBV7-3 with TRBJ2-1; 8 nucleotides match TRBD2. CDR3 length: 14 amino acids. V was clipped by 6 bases and J by 8 bases; unmatched bases: 9. In germline, CDR1 is SGHTA, CDR2 FQGTGA. CDR3 sequence reads: CASRPTGLADEQFF. The CDR3 nucleotides read TGTGCCAGCAGGCCGACCGGACTAGCAGATGAGCAGTTCTTC.

V is TRBV7-6 and J is TRBJ1-1; unclear D gene. CDR3 length equals 13 residues. CDR1 is SGHVS and CDR2 is FNYEAQ in the germline V gene. V dropped 6 bases and J dropped 6 bases, with 14 bases sitting between them. The CDR3 DNA sequence: TGTGCCAGCAGTTCTACAGAGTCCGCTGAAGCTTTCTTT. Amino acids: CASSSTESAEAFF.

This chain joins TRBV2 and TRBJ2-1, with TRBD2 as a possible D gene (5 bases). This CDR3 region has 15 residues. The germline V gene encodes CDR1 SNHLY and CDR2 FYNNEI. V was shortened by 2 bases and J by 6 bases, with 14 bases between the two germline ends. This CDR3 reads CASSELEGASNEQFF. CDR3 sequence (DNA): TGTGCCAGCAGTGAACTCGAGGGAGCGAGCAATGAGCAGTTCTTC.